This TCR beta chain was captured in a study of blood T cell repertoires in COVID-19. This CDR3 comprises 14 residues. Looked up from germline, CDR1 is SGHTA and CDR2 is FQGTGA. V was pared by 2 bases and J by 5 bases, with 7 bases between. All recovered Cohort 3 donors got two negative PCRs, got clearance, or saw symptom resolution. The assay was immunoSEQ multiplex PCR, and TCRdb's table has in-frame clones only and misses some. The table lists 180,000 or so clones, about 86% of them singletons. V gene TRBV7-3 combines with J gene TRBJ1-6; D is ambiguous. The receptor's source is a man aged 35-49 years who had recovered from COVID-19. The sample taken for sequencing was PBMCs or T cells enriched from blood (not recorded which). The chain's CDR3 is CASSLGRDNSPLHF. CDR3 bases: TGTGCCAGCAGCTTAGGGCGAGATAATTCACCCCTCCACTTT.